The next 25 T cell receptor beta chains were all read from a single sample in a study of shared clonotypes between healthy human individuals. Measured with immunoSEQ multiplex PCR; TCRdb has only the in-frame clones, and not every one. The table includes some 790,000 clones, 72% detected once. Sequencing was carried out using memory CD4+ T cells sorted from blood. As for subset: CD45RA-negative fraction. Receptors originate from a woman between 25 and 40 years old in good health.

CDR3 region: CASSHGTSGFTDTQYF. For the CDR3, the DNA is TGCGCCAGCAGCCACGGGACTAGCGGCTTCACAGATACGCAGTATTTT. V and J are TRBV4-1 and TRBJ2-3; the match to TRBD2 covers 11 bases. Germline CDR1 reads MGHRA; CDR2 reads YSYEKL. CDR3 length: 16 residues. V lost 3 bases to trimming and J lost 2 bases; unmatched junction nucleotides: 4.

V is TRBV11-2 and J is TRBJ2-3, with TRBD2 matching over 10 bases. After removal of 1 base from V and 6 bases from J, the junction contained 7 bases not matched to a gene. The CDR3 extends over 16 amino acids. Per germline, CDR1 SGHAT and CDR2 FQNNGV. For the CDR3, the DNA is TGTGCCAGCAGCTTAGCCTCCGGGACTAGCGACGATACGCAGTATTTT. Translation gives CASSLASGTSDDTQYF.

The gene calls are TRBV27 and TRBJ2-7; 13 bases agree with TRBD2. The length of the CDR3 is 16 residues. Unmatched junction bases numbered 6, after V lost 5 bases and J lost 2 bases. Germline lookup yields CDR1 MNHEY and CDR2 SMNVEV (reference sequence). CDR3 sequence: CASSPGLAGDTYEQYF. In nucleotides, the CDR3 is TGTGCCAGCAGTCCCGGACTAGCGGGAGACACCTACGAGCAGTACTTC.

About this clone itself: Other DNA sequences in the sample encode the same CDR3. The J gene is TRBJ2-5, the V gene TRBV10-3; D is ambiguous. Germline CDR1 is ENHRY and CDR2 is SYGVKD. This CDR3 comprises 11 residues. The V end lost 6 bases, the J end lost 5 bases, and 7 bases lay between the germline ends. CDR3: CAISAGETQYF. For the CDR3, the DNA is TGTGCCATCAGCGCCGGGGAGACCCAGTACTTC.

The chain employs TRBV6-5 and TRBJ2-2; the D call may be TRBD1 or TRBD2 (5 bases each). This CDR3 comprises 15 residues. Deletions cut 8 bases from V and 1 base from J, with 14 bases between. Germline V lookup: CDR1 MNHEY, CDR2 SVGAGI. This chain's CDR3 is CASGNAGRNTGELFF. The CDR3 coding sequence is TGTGCCAGCGGGAACGCAGGGAGGAACACCGGGGAGCTGTTTTTT.

This sequence joins TRBV7-3 and TRBJ2-7; D not certain. The ends were cut back, 0 bases at V and 0 bases at J, with 6 bases in the middle. Germline values: CDR1 SGHTA, CDR2 FQGTGA. The CDR3 contains 14 residues. The CDR3 coding sequence is TGTGCCAGCAGCTTAACGGGTAGCTCCTACGAGCAGTACTTC. This sequence encodes CASSLTGSSYEQYF.

This clone was seen once. The V gene is TRBV19, the J gene TRBJ1-3; D gene ambiguous. The V and J ends lost 6 bases and 0 bases respectively, with 9 bases between them. Germline V gives CDR1 LNHDA, CDR2 SQIVND (reference sequence). The CDR3 is 14 amino acids. CDR3 region: CASRDGSSGNTIYF. The CDR3 bases are TGTGCCAGTAGGGACGGGAGCTCTGGAAACACCATATATTTT.

This clone came up once. This sequence joins TRBV4-2 and TRBJ2-3; TRBD2 aligns across 11 bases. This CDR3 is built from 15 residues. V gave up 2 bases and J gave up 3 bases; unmatched junction bases: 1. The germline gives CDR1 LGHNA, CDR2 YNFKEQ. CDR3 sequence: CASSQTSGSTDTQYF. The DNA of the CDR3 is TGTGCCAGCAGCCAAACTAGCGGGAGTACAGATACGCAGTATTTT.

The J gene is TRBJ2-1, the V gene TRBV4-2; the D gene is possibly TRBD1 (6 bases). Deletions cut 6 bases from V and 5 bases from J, with 17 bases between. The CDR3 has 15 residues. The germline CDR1 and CDR2 sequences are LGHNA and YNFKEQ. The CDR3 bases are TGTGCCAGCAGATCAACGAGGTACAGGGACAATGAGCAGTTCTTC. This sequence encodes CASRSTRYRDNEQFF.

This chain joins TRBV14 and TRBJ2-6; no reliable D call. The V gene's germline CDR1 is SGHDN and CDR2 FVKESK. Trimming cost V 3 bases and J 0 bases, with 15 bases left between them. The CDR3 loop spans 18 amino acids. CDR3 amino acids: CASSQFVGLSSGANVLTF. The CDR3 nucleotides read TGTGCCAGCAGCCAGTTCGTGGGCCTAAGCTCTGGGGCCAACGTCCTGACTTTC. Combining the CDR3 with reference TRBV14 and TRBJ2-6 gives the whole variable domain EAGVTQFPSHSVIEKGQTVTLRCDPISGHDNLYWYRRVMGKEIKFLLHFVKESKQDESGMPNNRFLAERTGGTYSTLKVQPAELEDSGVYFCASSQFVGLSSGANVLTFGAGSRLTVL.

This chain joins TRBV28 and TRBJ2-7; no clear D. Trimming removed 10 bases from V and 0 bases from J, with 16 bases in between. Germline V gene lookup returns CDR1 MDHEN and CDR2 SYDVKM. CDR3 length: 14 residues. The CDR3 region has the DNA TGTGCCACCCGGGTCTCCGGGCCCTCCTACGAGCAGTACTTC. It yields the protein CATRVSGPSYEQYF.

This chain uses TRBV7-9 with TRBJ2-4; a possible D gene is TRBD2 (6 bases). Trimming stripped 1 base from V and 0 bases from J, with 10 bases between. The CDR3 is 16 amino acids. Germline V gene data show CDR1 as SEHNR and CDR2 as FQNEAQ (reference sequence). The DNA of the CDR3 is TGTGCCAGCAGCTTAGTGGAGGGGATAGCCAAAAACATTCAGTACTTC. Encoded protein: CASSLVEGIAKNIQYF.

This chain links TRBV2 with TRBJ2-7; 7 positions agree with TRBD2. From germline, CDR1 is SNHLY and CDR2 FYNNEI. V lost 4 bases and J lost 6; bases outside the gene matches: 12. The CDR3 totals 15 residues. The CDR3 bases are TGTGCCAGCAGTGGACTGGGGGGAGGGGCGGGCGAGCAGTACTTC. Translated: CASSGLGGGAGEQYF.

The chain links TRBV11-2 to TRBJ2-7, with D perhaps matching TRBD2 (6 bases). Germline V gene data show CDR1 as SGHAT and CDR2 as FQNNGV. Trimming took 7 bases from V and 0 from J, leaving 25 bases between them. CDR3 size: 18 residues. The CDR3 sequence: CASTQIEGPGLGSYEQYF. The CDR3 coding sequence is TGTGCCAGCACCCAAATAGAAGGACCGGGACTGGGCTCCTACGAGCAGTACTTC.

In the case of this clone: The same CDR3 also results from other DNA sequences found in this sample. The CDR3 DNA sequence: TGTGCCAGCAGTGTGTCCTACGAGCAGTACTTC. Translation: CASSVSYEQYF. The chain couples TRBV2 to TRBJ2-7; D remains unclear. The germline V gene encodes CDR1 SNHLY and CDR2 FYNNEI. The CDR3 has 11 residues. Trimming pared 4 bases from V and 1 base from J, leaving 2 bases between.

The J gene is TRBJ1-3, the V gene TRBV7-9; D possibly corresponds to TRBD1 (6 bases). Germline CDR1 reads SEHNR; CDR2 reads FQNEAQ (reference sequence). The CDR3 has 14 residues. V lost 9 bases to trimming and J lost 5 bases, with 17 bases between them. This chain's CDR3 is CASRGHRVRNTIYF. The CDR3 DNA reads as TGTGCCAGTCGGGGACATAGGGTAAGAAACACCATATATTTT.

This clone was detected many times. The CDR3 DNA follows: TGTGCCACCAGCAGAGATTTTGACTCTGGAAACACCATATATTTT. This translates into CATSRDFDSGNTIYF. This chain links TRBV15 with TRBJ1-3; D is undetermined. The CDR3 runs to 15 residues. V shed 0 bases and J shed 0 bases, with 6 bases lying between them. CDR1 is LNHNV, CDR2 YYDKDF, per germline (reference sequence).

The chain employs TRBV7-2 and TRBJ1-5; 7 bases agree with TRBD1. Germline lookup yields CDR1 SGHTA and CDR2 FQGNSA. J lost 7 bases, V lost 1 base, and 4 bases had no gene match. This CDR3 is built from 14 residues. The CDR3 DNA is TGTGCCAGCAGCTTAGTCCCAGGGGGGCAGCCCCAGCATTTT. This codes for CASSLVPGGQPQHF.

This clone showed up just once. J is TRBJ2-6 and V is TRBV29-1; maybe TRBD1 (6 bases). Trimming pared 8 bases from V and 0 bases from J, leaving 14 bases between. The CDR3 spans 15 residues. Germline CDR1 reads SQVTM; CDR2 reads ANQGSEA. As DNA, the CDR3 is TGCAGCACTGGACAGTCAAACTCTGGGGCCAACGTCCTGACTTTC. Protein product: CSTGQSNSGANVLTF.

The V gene is TRBV11-3, the J gene TRBJ2-7; no definite D call. Germline lookup yields CDR1 SGHNT and CDR2 YENEEA. V shed 0 bases and J shed 7 bases, with 10 bases lying between them. The CDR3 runs 13 residues. CDR3 sequence reads: CASSLDSEGEQYF. The DNA of the CDR3 is TGTGCCAGCAGCTTAGATAGTGAAGGTGAGCAGTACTTC. Combining the CDR3 with reference TRBV11-3 and TRBJ2-7 gives the whole variable domain EAGVVQSPRYKIIEKKQPVAFWCNPISGHNTLYWYLQNLGQGPELLIRYENEEAVDDSQLPKDRFSAERLKGVDSTLKIQPAELGDSAVYLCASSLDSEGEQYFGPGTRLTVT.

This chain joins TRBV6-1 and TRBJ1-3; no clear D gene. CDR1 and CDR2 from the germline V gene are MNHNS and SASEGT. The ends were cut back, 1 base at V and 1 base at J, with 5 bases in the middle. The CDR3 has 14 residues. The CDR3 DNA reads as TGTGCCAGCAGTGAAGAAAATTCTGGAAACACCATATATTTT. It encodes CASSEENSGNTIYF.

This clone was picked up a small number of times. The rearrangement joins TRBV6-5 to TRBJ2-1, with D tentatively TRBD1 or TRBD2 (5 bases each). Germline loops: CDR1 MNHEY, CDR2 SVGAGI. The ends were cut back, 4 bases at V and 6 bases at J, with 10 bases in the middle. The CDR3 length is 13 residues. The CDR3 loop reads CASSSQRGNEQFF. DNA for the CDR3: TGTGCCAGCAGTTCCCAGAGGGGCAATGAGCAGTTCTTC.

This chain connects TRBV2 to TRBJ2-7, with a possible D match to TRBD2 (6 bases). Germline CDR1 reads SNHLY; CDR2 reads FYNNEI. The CDR3 is 14 amino acids. With 8 bases removed from V and 0 bases from J, the gap between germline ends came to 14 bases. This chain's CDR3 is CASSRREFSYEQYF. CDR3 sequence (DNA): TGTGCCAGCTCACGACGGGAGTTCTCCTACGAGCAGTACTTC.

V usage is TRBV2 and J usage is TRBJ2-1; 8 nucleotides match TRBD2. Germline trimming cut 3 bases from V and 7 bases from J; bases unmatched to any gene: 11. There are 16 residues in the CDR3. Germline V gene lookup returns CDR1 SNHLY and CDR2 FYNNEI. The CDR3 spells CASSDRTSSLSNEQFF. In nucleotides, the CDR3 is TGTGCCAGCAGTGACCGGACTAGCTCCCTTAGTAATGAGCAGTTCTTC.

This rearrangement joins TRBV11-2 to TRBJ2-5; no firm D call. CDR1 SGHAT and CDR2 FQNNGV come from the germline V gene. The CDR3 runs 14 residues. The V and J ends lost 4 bases and 5 bases respectively, with 14 bases between them. The CDR3 nucleotides are TGTGCCAGCAGCTCCCCCGCCGTTGGGGAGACCCAGTACTTC. Translating it yields CASSSPAVGETQYF.